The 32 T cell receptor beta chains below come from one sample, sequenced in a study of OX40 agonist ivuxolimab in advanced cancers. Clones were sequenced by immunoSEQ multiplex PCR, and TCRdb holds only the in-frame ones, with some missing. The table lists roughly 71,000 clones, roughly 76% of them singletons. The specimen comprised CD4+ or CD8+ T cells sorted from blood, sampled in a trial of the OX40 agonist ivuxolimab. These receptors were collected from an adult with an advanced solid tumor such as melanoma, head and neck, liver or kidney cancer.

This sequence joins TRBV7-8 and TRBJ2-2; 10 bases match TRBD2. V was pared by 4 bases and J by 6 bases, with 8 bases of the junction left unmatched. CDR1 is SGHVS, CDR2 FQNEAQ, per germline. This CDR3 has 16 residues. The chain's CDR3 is CASSSLAGDVPGELFF. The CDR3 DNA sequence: TGTGCCAGCAGCTCCCTAGCGGGGGATGTTCCCGGGGAGCTGTTTTTT.

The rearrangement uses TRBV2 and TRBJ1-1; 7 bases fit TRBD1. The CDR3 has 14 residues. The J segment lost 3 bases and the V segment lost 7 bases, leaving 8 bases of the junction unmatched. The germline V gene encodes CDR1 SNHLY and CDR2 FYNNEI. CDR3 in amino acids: CASNLQGTDTEAFF. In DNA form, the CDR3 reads TGTGCCAGCAACCTACAGGGGACTGACACTGAAGCTTTCTTT.

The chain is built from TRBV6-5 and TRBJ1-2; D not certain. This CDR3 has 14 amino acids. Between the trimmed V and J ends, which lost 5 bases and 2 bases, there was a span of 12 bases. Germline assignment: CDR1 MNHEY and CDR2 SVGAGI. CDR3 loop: CASSRVGVNYGYTF. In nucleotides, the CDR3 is TGTGCCAGCAGTCGGGTCGGGGTCAACTATGGCTACACCTTC.

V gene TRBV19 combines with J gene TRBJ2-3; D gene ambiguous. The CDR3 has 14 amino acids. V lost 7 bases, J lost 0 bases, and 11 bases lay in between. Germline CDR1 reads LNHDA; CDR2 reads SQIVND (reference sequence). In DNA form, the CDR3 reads TGTGCCAGTAATCTGCCAGGAAGCACAGATACGCAGTATTTT. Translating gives CASNLPGSTDTQYF.

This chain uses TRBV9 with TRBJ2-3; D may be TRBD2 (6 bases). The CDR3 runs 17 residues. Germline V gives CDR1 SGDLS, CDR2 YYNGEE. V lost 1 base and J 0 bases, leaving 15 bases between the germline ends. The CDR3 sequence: CASSVPSSGPSTDTQYF. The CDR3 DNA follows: TGTGCCAGCAGCGTACCGTCAAGCGGGCCTAGCACAGATACGCAGTATTTT.

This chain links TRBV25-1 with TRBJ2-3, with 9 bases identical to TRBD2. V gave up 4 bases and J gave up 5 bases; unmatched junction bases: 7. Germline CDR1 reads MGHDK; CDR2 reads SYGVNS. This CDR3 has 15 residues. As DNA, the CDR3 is TGTGCCAGCAGTGTAGCGGGAGTTTTAGAAGATACGCAGTATTTT. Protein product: CASSVAGVLEDTQYF.

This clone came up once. The DNA of the CDR3 is TGTGCCAGCAGCTTATTTTCGTCTCAGCCCCAGCATTTT. It codes for CASSLFSSQPQHF. The chain employs TRBV7-2 and TRBJ1-5; D not certain. Trimming stripped 2 bases from V and 6 bases from J, with 8 bases between. The CDR3 extends over 13 amino acids. CDR1 is SGHTA and CDR2 is FQGNSA in the germline V gene.

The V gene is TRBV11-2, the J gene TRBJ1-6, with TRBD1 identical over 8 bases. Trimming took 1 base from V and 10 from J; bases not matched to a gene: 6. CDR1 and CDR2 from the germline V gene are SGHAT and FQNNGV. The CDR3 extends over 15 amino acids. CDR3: CASSLGQGTGSPLHF. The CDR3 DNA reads TGTGCCAGCAGCTTAGGACAGGGGACGGGGTCACCCCTCCACTTT.

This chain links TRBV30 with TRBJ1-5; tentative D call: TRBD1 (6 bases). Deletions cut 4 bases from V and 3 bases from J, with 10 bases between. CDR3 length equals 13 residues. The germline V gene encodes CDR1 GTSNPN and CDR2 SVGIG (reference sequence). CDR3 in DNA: TGTGCCTGGAACAGGGAAGCCAATCAGCCCCAGCATTTT. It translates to CAWNREANQPQHF.

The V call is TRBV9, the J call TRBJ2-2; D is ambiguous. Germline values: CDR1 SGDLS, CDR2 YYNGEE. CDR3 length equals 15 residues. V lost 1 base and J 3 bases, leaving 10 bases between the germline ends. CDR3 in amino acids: CASSVLSQYTGELFF. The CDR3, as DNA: TGTGCCAGCAGCGTATTGAGTCAATACACCGGGGAGCTGTTTTTT.

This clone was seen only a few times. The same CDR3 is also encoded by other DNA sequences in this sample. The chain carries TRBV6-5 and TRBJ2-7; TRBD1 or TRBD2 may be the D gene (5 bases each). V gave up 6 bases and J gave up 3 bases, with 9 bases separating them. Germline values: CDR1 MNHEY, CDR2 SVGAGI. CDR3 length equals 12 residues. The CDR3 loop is CASRRGSYEQYF. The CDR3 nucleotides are TGTGCCAGCAGACGGGGCAGCTACGAGCAGTACTTC.

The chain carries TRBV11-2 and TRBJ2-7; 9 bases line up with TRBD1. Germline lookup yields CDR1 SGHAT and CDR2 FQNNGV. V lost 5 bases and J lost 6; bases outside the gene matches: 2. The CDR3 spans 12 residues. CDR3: CASSRTGAEQYF. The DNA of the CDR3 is TGTGCCAGCAGCCGGACAGGGGCCGAGCAGTACTTC.

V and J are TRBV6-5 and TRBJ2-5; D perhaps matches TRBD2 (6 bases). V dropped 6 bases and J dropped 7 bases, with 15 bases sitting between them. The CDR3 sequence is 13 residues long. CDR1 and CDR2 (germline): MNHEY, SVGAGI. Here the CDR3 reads CASSRDSIGTQYF. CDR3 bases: TGTGCCAGCAGCAGGGACTCCATAGGGACCCAGTACTTC.

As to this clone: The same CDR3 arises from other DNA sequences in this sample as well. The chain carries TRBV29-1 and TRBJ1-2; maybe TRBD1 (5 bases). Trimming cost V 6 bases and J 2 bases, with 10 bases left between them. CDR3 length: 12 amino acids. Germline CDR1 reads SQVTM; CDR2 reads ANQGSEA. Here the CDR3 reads CSVKEGNYGYTF. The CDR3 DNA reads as TGCAGCGTGAAAGAGGGGAACTATGGCTACACCTTC. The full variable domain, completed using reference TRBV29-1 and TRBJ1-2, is SAVISQKPSRDICQRGTSLTIQCQVDSQVTMMFWYRQQPGQSLTLIATANQGSEATYESGFVIDKFPISRPNLTFSTLTVSNMSPEDSSIYLCSVKEGNYGYTFGSGTRLTVV.

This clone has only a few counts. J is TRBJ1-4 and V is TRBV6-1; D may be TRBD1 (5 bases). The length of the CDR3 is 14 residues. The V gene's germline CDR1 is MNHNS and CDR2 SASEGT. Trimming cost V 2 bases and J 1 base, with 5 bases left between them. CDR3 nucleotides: TGTGCCAGCAGTGAAAGGGGAACTAATGAAAAACTGTTTTTT. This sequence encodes CASSERGTNEKLFF.

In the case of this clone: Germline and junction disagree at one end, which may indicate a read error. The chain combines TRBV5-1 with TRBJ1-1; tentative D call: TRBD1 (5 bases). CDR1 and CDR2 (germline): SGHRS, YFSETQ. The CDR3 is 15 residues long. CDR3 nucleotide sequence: TGCGCCTGCAGACAGTATCCCCTCCTGAACACTGAAGCTTTCTTT. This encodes CACRQYPLLNTEAFF.

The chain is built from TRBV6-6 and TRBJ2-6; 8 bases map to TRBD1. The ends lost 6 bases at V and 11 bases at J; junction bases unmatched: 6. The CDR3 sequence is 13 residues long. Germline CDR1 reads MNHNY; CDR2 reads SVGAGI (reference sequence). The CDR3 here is CASRTTGDYVLTF. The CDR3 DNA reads TGTGCCAGCAGAACGACAGGGGACTACGTCCTGACTTTC.

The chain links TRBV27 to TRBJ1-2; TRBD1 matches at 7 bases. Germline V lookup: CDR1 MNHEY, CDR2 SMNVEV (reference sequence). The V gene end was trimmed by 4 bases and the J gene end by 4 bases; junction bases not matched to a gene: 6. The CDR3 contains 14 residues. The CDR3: CASSYQGGSYGYTF. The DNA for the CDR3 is TGTGCCAGCAGTTATCAAGGGGGCTCCTATGGCTACACCTTC.

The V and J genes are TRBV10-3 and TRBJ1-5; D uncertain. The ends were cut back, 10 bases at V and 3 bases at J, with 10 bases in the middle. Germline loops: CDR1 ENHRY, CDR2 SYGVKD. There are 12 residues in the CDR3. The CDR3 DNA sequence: TGTGCCACTCAGGCTAACAATCAGCCCCAGCATTTT. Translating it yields CATQANNQPQHF.

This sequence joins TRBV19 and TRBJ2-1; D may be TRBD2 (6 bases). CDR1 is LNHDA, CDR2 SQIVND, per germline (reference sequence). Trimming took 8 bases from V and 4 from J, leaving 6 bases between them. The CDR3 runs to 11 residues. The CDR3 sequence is CASAGYNEQFF. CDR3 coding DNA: TGTGCCAGTGCGGGGTACAATGAGCAGTTCTTC.

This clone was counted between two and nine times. As DNA, the CDR3 is TGCACCAGCAGCCACCACACGAACAACCCGGGGCCGAACGTTAATGAGCAGTTCTTC. Translation: CTSSHHTNNPGPNVNEQFF. This chain joins TRBV1 and TRBJ2-1. TRBV1 is designated a pseudogene. The CDR3 consists of 19 residues.

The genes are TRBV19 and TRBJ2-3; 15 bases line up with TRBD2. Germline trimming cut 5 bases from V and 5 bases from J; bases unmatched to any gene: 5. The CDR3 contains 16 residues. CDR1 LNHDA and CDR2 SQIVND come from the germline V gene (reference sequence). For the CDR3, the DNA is TGTGCCAGTAGTCCACGGACTAGCGGGAGGGGAGATACGCAGTATTTT. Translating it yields CASSPRTSGRGDTQYF.

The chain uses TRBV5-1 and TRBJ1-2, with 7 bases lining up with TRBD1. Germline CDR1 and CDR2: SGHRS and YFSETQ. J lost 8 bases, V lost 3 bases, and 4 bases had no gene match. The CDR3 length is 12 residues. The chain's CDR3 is CASSSGQLGYTF. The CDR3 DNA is TGCGCCAGCAGCTCGGGACAGTTGGGCTACACCTTC.

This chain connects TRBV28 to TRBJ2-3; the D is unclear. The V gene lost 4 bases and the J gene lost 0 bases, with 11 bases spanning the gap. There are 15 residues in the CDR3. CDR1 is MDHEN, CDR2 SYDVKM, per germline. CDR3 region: CASSYLSRSTDTQYF. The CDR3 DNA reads TGTGCCAGCAGTTACCTTTCGAGGAGCACAGATACGCAGTATTTT.

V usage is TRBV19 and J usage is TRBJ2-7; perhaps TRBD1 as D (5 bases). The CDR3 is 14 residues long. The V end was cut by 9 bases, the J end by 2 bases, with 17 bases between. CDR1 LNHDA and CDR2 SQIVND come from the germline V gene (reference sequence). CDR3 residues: CASSKRTGTYEQYF. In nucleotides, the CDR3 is TGTGCCAGCAGCAAAAGAACAGGTACCTACGAGCAGTACTTC. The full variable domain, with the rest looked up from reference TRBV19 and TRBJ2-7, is DGGITQSPKYLFRKEGQNVTLSCEQNLNHDAMYWYRQDPGQGLRLIYYSQIVNDFQKGDIAEGYSVSREKKESFPLTVTSAQKNPTAFYLCASSKRTGTYEQYFGPGTRLTVT.

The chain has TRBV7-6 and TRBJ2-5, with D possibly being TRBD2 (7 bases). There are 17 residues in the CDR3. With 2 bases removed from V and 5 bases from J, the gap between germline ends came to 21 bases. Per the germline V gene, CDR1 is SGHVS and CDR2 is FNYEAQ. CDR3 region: CASSLQWAAGARETQYF. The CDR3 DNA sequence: TGTGCCAGCAGCTTACAATGGGCTGCGGGGGCAAGGGAGACCCAGTACTTC.

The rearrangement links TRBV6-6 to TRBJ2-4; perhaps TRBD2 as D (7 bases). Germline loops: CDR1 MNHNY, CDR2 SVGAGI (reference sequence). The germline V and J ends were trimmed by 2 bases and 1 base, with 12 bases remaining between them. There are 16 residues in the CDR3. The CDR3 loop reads CASSYEGGGAKNIQYF. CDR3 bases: TGTGCCAGCAGTTACGAGGGAGGGGGGGCCAAAAACATTCAGTACTTC.

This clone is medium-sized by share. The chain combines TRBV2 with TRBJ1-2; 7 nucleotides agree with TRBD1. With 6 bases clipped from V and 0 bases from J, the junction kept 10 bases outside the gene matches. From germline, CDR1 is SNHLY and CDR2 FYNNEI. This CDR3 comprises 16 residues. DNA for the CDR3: TGTGCCAGCAGCGGACCAACCGGGACAGCTAACTATGGCTACACCTTC. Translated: CASSGPTGTANYGYTF.

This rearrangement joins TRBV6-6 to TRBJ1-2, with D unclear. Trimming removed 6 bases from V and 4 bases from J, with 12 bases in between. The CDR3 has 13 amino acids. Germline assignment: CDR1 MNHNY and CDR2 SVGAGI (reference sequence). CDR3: CASSLDRTYGYTF. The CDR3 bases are TGTGCCAGCAGCTTAGATAGAACCTATGGCTACACCTTC.

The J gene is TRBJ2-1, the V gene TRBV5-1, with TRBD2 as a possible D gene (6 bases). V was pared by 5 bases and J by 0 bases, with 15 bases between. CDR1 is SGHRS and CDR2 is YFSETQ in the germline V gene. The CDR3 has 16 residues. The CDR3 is CASRYAGGTSYNEQFF. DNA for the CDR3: TGCGCCAGCAGATATGCGGGCGGGACCTCCTACAATGAGCAGTTCTTC.

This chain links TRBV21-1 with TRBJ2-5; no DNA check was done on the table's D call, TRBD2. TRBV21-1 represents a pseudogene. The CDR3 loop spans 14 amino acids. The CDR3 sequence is CASSSQMGGETQYF. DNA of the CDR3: TGTGCCAGCAGCAGCCAGATGGGGGGAGAGACCCAGTACTTC.

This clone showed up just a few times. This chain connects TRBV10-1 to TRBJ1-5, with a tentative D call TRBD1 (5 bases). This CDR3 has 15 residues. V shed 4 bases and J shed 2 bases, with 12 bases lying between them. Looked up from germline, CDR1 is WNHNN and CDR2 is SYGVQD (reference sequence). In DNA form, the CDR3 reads TGCGCCAGCAGTGGGTCAGGGAAGGGCAATCAGCCCCAGCATTTT. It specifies CASSGSGKGNQPQHF.